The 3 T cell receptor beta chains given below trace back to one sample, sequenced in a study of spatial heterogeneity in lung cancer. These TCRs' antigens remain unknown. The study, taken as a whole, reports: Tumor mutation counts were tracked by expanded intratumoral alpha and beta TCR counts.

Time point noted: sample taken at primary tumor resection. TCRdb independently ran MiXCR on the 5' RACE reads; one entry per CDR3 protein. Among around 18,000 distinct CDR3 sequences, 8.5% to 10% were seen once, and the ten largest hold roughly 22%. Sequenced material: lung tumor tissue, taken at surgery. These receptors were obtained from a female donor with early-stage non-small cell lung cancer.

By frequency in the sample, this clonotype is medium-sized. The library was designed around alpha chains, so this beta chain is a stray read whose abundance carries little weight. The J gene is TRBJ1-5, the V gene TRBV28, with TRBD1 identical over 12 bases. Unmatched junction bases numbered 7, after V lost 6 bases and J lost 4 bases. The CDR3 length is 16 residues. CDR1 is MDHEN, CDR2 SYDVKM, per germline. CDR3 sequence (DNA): TGTGCCAGCAGGTCCGGGACAGGGGGCGCGAATCAGCCCCAGCATTTT. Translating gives CASRSGTGGANQPQHF.

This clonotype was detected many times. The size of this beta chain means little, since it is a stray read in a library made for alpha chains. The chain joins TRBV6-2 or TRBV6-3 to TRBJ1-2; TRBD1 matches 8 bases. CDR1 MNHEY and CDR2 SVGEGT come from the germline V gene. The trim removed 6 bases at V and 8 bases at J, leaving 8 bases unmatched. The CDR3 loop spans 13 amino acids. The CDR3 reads CASRHEDRDGYTF. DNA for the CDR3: TGTGCCAGCAGGCACGAGGACAGGGACGGCTACACCTTC.

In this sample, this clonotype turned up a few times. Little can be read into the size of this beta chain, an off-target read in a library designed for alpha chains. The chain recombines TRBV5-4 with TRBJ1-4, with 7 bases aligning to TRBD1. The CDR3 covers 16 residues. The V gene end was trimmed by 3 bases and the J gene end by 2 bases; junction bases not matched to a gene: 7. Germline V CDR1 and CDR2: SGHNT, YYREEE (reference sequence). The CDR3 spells CASSSDQQGTNEKLFF. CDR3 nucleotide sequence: TGTGCCAGCAGCTCAGACCAACAGGGGACTAATGAAAAACTGTTTTTT.